This is a list of T cell receptor beta chains from one sample in a study of human T cells and chemical hapten exposure. Using its own MiXCR run on the RACE reads, TCRdb lists one record per CDR3 protein. Of 150,000 to 200,000 distinct CDR3 sequences listed, around 13% are singletons. This material consisted of whole blood, taken in connection with sensitization to the hapten diphenylcyclopropenone (DPC). Every receptor here comes from a woman between 25 and 40 years old with alopecia areata. Some clones in this sample may be carry-over from other donors' samples. Each CDR3 is given with its conserved first and last residue. A D gene is named only where the DNA matches it firmly. Part of the rows lack a size; the others show once, few, many or a class for expanded clones.

>many|14|TRBV11-2|TRBJ2-7|-
CASSLEVLSYEQYF
TGTGCCAGCAGCTTAGAAGTGCTGTCCTACGAGCAGTACTTC
>few|15|TRBV7-2|TRBJ1-1|TRBD1
CASGALDRGRAPAFF
TGTGCCAGCGGAGCCCTGGACAGGGGGCGCGCCCCTGCTTTCTTT
>many|13|TRBV20-1|TRBJ1-6|-
CSASRYAESPLHF
TGCAGTGCTAGCCGGTACGCGGAATCACCCCTCCACTTT
>-|14|TRBV2|TRBJ2-2|TRBD2
CASIRLAETGELFF
TGTGCCAGCATCAGACTAGCGGAGACCGGGGAGCTGTTTTTT
>-|14|TRBV20-1|TRBJ1-4|TRBD1
CSVTRGPTNEKLFF
TGCAGTGTTACCAGGGGGCCCACTAATGAAAAACTGTTTTTT
>-|11|TRBV30|TRBJ1-1|-
CALRPNTEAFF
TGTGCCTTGAGGCCGAACACTGAAGCTTTCTTT
>-|16|TRBV27|TRBJ2-5|TRBD2
CASSSFGAGEQETQYF
TGTGCCAGCAGTTCCTTCGGGGCGGGAGAGCAAGAGACCCAGTACTTC
>many|14|TRBV14|TRBJ1-4|-
CASSPGRGNEKLFF
TGTGCCAGCAGCCCGGGACGGGGTAATGAAAAACTGTTTTTT
>few|14|TRBV7-2|TRBJ2-5|-
CASTNRQNQETQYF
TGTGCCAGCACCAATAGACAGAACCAAGAGACCCAGTACTTC
>-|14|TRBV2|TRBJ1-2|-
CASSETPGPGGYTF
TGTGCCAGCAGTGAAACCCCTGGACCCGGAGGCTACACCTTC
>-|15|TRBV10-3|TRBJ1-4|-
CAISEDGRINEKLFF
TGTGCCATCAGTGAGGATGGACGGATTAATGAAAAACTGTTTTTT
>few|12|TRBV20-1|TRBJ2-7|-
CSASQGGYEQYF
TGCAGTGCTAGTCAGGGGGGTTACGAGCAGTACTTC
>few|14|TRBV5-1|TRBJ2-3|-
CASSEQGGRGTQYF
TGCGCCAGCAGCGAACAGGGAGGAAGGGGTACGCAGTATTTT
>-|14|TRBV20-1|TRBJ2-7|TRBD2
CSAPSEAGGYEQYF
TGCAGTGCCCCGTCTGAAGCGGGGGGCTACGAGCAGTACTTC
>-|14|TRBV6-5|TRBJ1-6|-
CASSYGHTNSPLHF
TGTGCCAGCAGTTACGGGCATACTAATTCACCCCTCCACTTT
>few|17|TRBV18|TRBJ1-1|-
CASSPTFQGPTNTEAFF
TGTGCCAGCTCACCCACCTTTCAAGGACCCACGAACACTGAAGCTTTCTTT
>few|12|TRBV18|TRBJ2-5|-
CASSPGLETQYF
TGTGCCAGCTCCCCTGGACTGGAGACCCAGTACTTC
>-|13|TRBV15|TRBJ1-2|-
CATSRGDNYGYTF
TGTGCCACCAGCAGAGGTGACAACTATGGCTACACCTTC
>-|16|TRBV12-3/TRBV12-4|TRBJ1-2|-
CASSFSGQGYGYGYTF
TGTGCCAGCAGTTTTTCGGGGCAGGGGTACGGATATGGCTACACCTTC
>many|15|TRBV29-1|TRBJ2-1|TRBD2
CSVATGLAGYNEQFF
TGCAGCGTCGCGACGGGACTAGCGGGTTACAATGAGCAGTTCTTC
>few|16|TRBV20-1|TRBJ2-5|-
CSARDRTAEPQETQYF
TGCAGTGCTAGAGATAGGACAGCGGAACCTCAAGAGACCCAGTACTTC
>-|16|TRBV28|TRBJ2-3|-
CASSFPLGRNTDTQYF
TGTGCCAGCAGTTTTCCTCTCGGCAGGAACACAGATACGCAGTATTTT
>few|15|TRBV18|TRBJ1-1|-
CASSPGDLGYTEAFF
TGTGCCAGCTCTCCTGGGGACCTGGGCTACACTGAAGCTTTCTTT
>many|12|TRBV11-2|TRBJ2-1|-
CASSLHGNEQFF
TGTGCCAGCAGCTTACATGGCAATGAGCAGTTCTTC
>few|14|TRBV18|TRBJ1-4|TRBD1
CASSPGDRDEKLFF
TGTGCCAGCTCACCTGGGGACAGGGACGAAAAACTGTTTTTT
>many|12|TRBV15|TRBJ2-5|-
CATSRRKETQYF
TGTGCCACCAGCAGGAGGAAGGAGACCCAGTACTTC
>-|19|TRBV5-1|TRBJ1-1|-
CASSLAGSRTGRTDTEAFF
TGCGCCAGCAGCTTGGCCGGATCGAGAACAGGGCGGACGGACACTGAAGCTTTCTTT